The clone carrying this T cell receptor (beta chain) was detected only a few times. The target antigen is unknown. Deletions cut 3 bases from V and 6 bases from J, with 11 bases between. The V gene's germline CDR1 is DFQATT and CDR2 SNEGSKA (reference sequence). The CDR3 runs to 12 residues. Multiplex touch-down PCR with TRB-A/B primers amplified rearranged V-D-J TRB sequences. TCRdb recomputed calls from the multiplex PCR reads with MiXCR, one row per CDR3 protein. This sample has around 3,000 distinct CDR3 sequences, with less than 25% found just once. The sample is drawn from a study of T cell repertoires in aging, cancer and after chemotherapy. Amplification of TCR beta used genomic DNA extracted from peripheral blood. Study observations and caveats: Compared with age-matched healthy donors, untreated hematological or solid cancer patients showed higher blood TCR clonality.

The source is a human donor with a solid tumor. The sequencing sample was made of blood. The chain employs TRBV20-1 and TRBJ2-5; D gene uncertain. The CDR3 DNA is TGCAGTGCTAGCGGCAAATGGAAGACCCAGTACTTC. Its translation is CSASGKWKTQYF.